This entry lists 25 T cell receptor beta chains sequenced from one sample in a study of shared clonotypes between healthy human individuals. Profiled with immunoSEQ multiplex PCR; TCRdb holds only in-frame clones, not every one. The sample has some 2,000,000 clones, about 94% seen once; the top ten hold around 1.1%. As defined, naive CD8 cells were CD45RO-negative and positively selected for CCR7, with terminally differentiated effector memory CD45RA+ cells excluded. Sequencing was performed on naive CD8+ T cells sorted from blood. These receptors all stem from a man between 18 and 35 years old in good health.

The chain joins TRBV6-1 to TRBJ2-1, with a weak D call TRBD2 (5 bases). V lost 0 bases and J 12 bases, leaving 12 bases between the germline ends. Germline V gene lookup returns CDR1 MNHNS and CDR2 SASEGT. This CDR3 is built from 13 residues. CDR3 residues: CASSEAGHEGQFF. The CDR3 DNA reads TGTGCCAGCAGTGAAGCGGGCCACGAGGGGCAGTTCTTC.

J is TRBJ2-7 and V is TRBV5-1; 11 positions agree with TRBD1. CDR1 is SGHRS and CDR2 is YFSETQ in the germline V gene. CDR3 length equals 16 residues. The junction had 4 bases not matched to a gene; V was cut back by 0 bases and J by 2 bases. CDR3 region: CASSLGPGQGAYEQYF. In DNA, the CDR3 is TGCGCCAGCAGCTTGGGGCCGGGACAGGGGGCCTACGAGCAGTACTTC.

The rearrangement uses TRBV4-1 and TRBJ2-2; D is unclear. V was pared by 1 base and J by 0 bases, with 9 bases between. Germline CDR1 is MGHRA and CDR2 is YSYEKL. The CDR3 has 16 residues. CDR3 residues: CASSQGADTNTGELFF. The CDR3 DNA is TGCGCCAGCAGCCAAGGGGCAGATACGAACACCGGGGAGCTGTTTTTT.

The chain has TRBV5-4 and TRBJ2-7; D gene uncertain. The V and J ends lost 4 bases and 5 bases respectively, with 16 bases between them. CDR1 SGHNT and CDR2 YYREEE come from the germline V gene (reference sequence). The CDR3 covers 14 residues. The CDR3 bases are TGTGCCAGCAGCCCGACGGGTCCAGAGGACGAGCAGTACTTC. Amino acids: CASSPTGPEDEQYF.

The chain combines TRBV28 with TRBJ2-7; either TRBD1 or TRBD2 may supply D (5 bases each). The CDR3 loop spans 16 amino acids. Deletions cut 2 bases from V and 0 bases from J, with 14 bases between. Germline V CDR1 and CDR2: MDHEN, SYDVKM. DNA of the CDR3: TGTGCCAGCAGTTTAGGGGACGGAAGATACTCCTACGAGCAGTACTTC. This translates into CASSLGDGRYSYEQYF.

The CDR3 bases are TGTGCCAGCAGCAACAGGGGTTCCCCCTACGAGCAGTACTTC. This translates into CASSNRGSPYEQYF. The chain employs TRBV5-4 and TRBJ2-7; 7 bases agree with TRBD1. Per the germline V gene, CDR1 is SGHNT and CDR2 is YYREEE (reference sequence). The CDR3 has 14 amino acids. V gave up 4 bases and J gave up 2 bases; unmatched junction bases: 6.

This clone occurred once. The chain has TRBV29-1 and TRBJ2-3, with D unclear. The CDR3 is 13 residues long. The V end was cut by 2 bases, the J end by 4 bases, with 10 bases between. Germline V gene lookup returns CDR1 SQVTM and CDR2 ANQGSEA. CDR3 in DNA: TGCAGCGTTGAACTTTTAGTTGCAGATACGCAGTATTTT. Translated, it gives CSVELLVADTQYF.

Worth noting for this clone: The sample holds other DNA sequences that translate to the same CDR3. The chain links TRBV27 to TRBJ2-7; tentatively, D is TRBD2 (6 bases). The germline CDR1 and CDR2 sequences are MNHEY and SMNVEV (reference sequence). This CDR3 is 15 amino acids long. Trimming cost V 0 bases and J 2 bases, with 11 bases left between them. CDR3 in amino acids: CASSLSLGTPYEQYF. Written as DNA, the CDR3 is TGTGCCAGCAGTTTATCATTGGGGACTCCCTACGAGCAGTACTTC.

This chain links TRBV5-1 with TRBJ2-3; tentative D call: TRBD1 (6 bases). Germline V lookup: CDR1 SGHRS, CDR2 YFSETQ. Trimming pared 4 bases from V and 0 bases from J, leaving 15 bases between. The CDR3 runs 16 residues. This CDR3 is CASSAGQNPSTDTQYF. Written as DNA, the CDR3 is TGCGCCAGCAGCGCCGGACAGAATCCTAGCACAGATACGCAGTATTTT.

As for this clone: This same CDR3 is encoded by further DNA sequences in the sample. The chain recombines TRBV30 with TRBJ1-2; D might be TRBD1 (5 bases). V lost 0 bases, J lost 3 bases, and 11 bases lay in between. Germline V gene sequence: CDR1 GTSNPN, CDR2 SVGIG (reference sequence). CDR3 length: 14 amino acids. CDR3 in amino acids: CAWSVLEGYYGYTF. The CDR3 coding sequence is TGTGCCTGGAGTGTACTTGAGGGGTACTATGGCTACACCTTC.

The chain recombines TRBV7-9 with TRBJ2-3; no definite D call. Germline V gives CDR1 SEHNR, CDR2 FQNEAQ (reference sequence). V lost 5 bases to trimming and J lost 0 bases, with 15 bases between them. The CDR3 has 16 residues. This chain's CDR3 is CASSIATRLSTDTQYF. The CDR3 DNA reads TGTGCCAGCAGCATCGCGACTCGATTAAGCACAGATACGCAGTATTTT.

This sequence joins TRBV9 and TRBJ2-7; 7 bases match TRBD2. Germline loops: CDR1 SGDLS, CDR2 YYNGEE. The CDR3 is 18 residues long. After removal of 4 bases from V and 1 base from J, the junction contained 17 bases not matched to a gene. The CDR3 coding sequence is TGTGCCAGCAGCCCCTCGGCCTCCTCAGGAGCGGGGTCCTACGAGCAGTACTTC. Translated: CASSPSASSGAGSYEQYF. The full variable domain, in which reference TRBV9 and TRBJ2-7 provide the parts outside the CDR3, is DSGVTQTPKHLITATGQRVTLRCSPRSGDLSVYWYQQSLDQGLQFLIQYYNGEERAKGNILERFSAQQFPDLHSELNLSSLELGDSALYFCASSPSASSGAGSYEQYFGPGTRLTVT.

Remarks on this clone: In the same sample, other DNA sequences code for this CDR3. Written as DNA, the CDR3 is TGTGCCAGTAGTATACTAGCGGGGACCTACAATGAGCAGTTCTTC. Residues: CASSILAGTYNEQFF. This rearrangement joins TRBV19 to TRBJ2-1; 9 bases are shared with TRBD2. The CDR3 loop spans 15 amino acids. CDR1 and CDR2 (germline): LNHDA, SQIVND (reference sequence). V shed 2 bases and J 2 bases; nucleotides not matched to a gene: 1.

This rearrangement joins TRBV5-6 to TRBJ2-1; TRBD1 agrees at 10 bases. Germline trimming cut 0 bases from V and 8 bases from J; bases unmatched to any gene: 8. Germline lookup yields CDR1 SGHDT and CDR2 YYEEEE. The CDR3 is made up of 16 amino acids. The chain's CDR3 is CASSLGWGTGEYEQFF. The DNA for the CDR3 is TGTGCCAGCAGCTTGGGATGGGGGACAGGGGAATATGAGCAGTTCTTC.

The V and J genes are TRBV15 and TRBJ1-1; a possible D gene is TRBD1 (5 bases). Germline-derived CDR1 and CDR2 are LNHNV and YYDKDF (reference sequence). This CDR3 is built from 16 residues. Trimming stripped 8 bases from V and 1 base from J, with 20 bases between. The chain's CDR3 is CATGDNPITGNTEAFF. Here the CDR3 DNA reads TGTGCCACCGGAGATAACCCTATTACAGGGAACACTGAAGCTTTCTTT.

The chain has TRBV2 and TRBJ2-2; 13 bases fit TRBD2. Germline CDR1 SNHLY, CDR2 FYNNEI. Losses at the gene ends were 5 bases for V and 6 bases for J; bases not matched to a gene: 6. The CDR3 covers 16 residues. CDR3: CASSQTSGGMPGELFF. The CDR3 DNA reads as TGTGCCAGCAGTCAGACTAGCGGGGGGATGCCCGGGGAGCTGTTTTTT. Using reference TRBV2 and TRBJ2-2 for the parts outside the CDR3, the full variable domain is EPEVTQTPSHQVTQMGQEVILRCVPISNHLYFYWYRQILGQKVEFLVSFYNNEISEKSEIFDDQFSVERPDGSNFTLKIRSTKLEDSAMYFCASSQTSGGMPGELFFGEGSRLTVL.

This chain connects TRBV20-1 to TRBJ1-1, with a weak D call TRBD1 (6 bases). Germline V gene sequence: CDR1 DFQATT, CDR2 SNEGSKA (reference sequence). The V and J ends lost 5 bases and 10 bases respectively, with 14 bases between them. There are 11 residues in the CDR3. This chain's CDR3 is CSAQGGWRAFF. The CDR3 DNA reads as TGCAGTGCTCAAGGGGGGTGGAGAGCTTTCTTT.

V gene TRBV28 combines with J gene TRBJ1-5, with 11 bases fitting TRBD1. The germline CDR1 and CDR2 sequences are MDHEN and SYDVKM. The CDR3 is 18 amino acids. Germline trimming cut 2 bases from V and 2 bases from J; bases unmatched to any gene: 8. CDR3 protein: CASSLPGQGAVGNQPQHF. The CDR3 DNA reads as TGTGCCAGCAGTTTACCCGGACAGGGGGCAGTGGGCAATCAGCCCCAGCATTTT.

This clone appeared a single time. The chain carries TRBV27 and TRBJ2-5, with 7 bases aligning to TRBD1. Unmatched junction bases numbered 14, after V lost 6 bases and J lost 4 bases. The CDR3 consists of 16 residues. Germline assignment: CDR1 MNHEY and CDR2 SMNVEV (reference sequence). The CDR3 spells CASRTTQGQNTETQYF. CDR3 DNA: TGTGCCAGCAGAACCACCCAGGGACAGAATACAGAGACCCAGTACTTC.

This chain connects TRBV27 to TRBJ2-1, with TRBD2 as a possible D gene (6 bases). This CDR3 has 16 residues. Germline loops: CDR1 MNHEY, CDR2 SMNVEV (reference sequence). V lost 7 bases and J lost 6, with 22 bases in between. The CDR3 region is CASTSAWGERSNEQFF. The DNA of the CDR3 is TGTGCCAGCACTTCCGCTTGGGGGGAGAGGTCCAATGAGCAGTTCTTC.

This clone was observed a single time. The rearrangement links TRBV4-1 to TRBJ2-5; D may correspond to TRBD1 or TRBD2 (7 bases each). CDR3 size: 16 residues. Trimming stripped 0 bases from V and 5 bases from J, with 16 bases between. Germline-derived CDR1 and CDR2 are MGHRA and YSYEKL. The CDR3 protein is CASSQDLGLGGETQYF. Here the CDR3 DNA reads TGCGCCAGCAGCCAAGATTTAGGACTAGGGGGCGAGACCCAGTACTTC.

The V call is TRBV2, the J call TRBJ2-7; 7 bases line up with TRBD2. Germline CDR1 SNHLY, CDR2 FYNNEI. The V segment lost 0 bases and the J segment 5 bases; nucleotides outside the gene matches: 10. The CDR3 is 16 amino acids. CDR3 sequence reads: CASSEAPRGSLDEQYF. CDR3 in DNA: TGTGCCAGCAGTGAAGCACCCCGCGGGAGCTTAGACGAGCAGTACTTC.

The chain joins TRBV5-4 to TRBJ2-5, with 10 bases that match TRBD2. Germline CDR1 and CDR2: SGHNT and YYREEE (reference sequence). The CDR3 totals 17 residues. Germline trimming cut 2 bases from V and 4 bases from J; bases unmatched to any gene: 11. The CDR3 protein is CASSFYQREGVGETQYF. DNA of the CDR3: TGTGCCAGCAGCTTTTATCAGCGGGAGGGTGTGGGAGAGACCCAGTACTTC.

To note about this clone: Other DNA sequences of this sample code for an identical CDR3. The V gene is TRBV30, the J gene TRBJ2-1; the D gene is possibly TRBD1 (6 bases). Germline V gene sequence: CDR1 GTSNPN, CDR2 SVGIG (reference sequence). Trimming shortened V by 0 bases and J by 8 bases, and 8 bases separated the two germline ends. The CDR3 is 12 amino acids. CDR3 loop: CAWSVQGDEQFF. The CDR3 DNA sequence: TGTGCCTGGAGTGTACAGGGCGATGAGCAGTTCTTC.

The CDR3, as DNA: TGTGCCAGCACCCCCCACGCACAGGGCGACGAGCAGTACTTC. It yields the protein CASTPHAQGDEQYF. The chain carries TRBV11-2 and TRBJ2-7, with D possibly TRBD1 on 6 matching bases. The V gene lost 7 bases and the J gene lost 5 bases, with 18 bases spanning the gap. From germline, CDR1 is SGHAT and CDR2 FQNNGV. This CDR3 region has 14 residues.